One and the same sample provided the 15 T cell receptor beta chains below, sequenced in a study of CD8 T cells in cerebrospinal fluid in Alzheimer's disease. TCRdb reprocessed the 10x single-cell sequencing reads; each CDR3 protein has one entry and no DNA is given. The sample totals roughly 980 distinct CDR3 sequences. The sample taken for sequencing was cerebrospinal fluid. These TCRs come from a human donor in good health.

This clonotype ranks as large in terms of frequency. The CDR3 here is CASSGSGRLYEQYF. This chain connects TRBV7-2 to TRBJ2-7; TCRdb returns TRBD2, unconfirmable since there is no DNA. CDR3 length: 14 residues. CDR1 and CDR2 (germline): SGHTA, FQGNSA.

This clonotype is deemed medium-sized by its frequency. The CDR3: CATSGGPPATEAFF. The chain combines TRBV24-1 with TRBJ1-1. This CDR3 is 14 amino acids long. Per germline, CDR1 KGHDR and CDR2 SFDVKD.

Its frequency marks this clonotype as large. The J gene is TRBJ2-2, the V gene TRBV7-6; the D call of TRBD2 rests on TCRdb alone, since no DNA is present to check it. This CDR3 has 18 residues. From germline, CDR1 is SGHVS and CDR2 FNYEAQ. CDR3 residues: CASSLFRLGEVNTGELFF.

This clonotype is called medium-sized (0.01 to 0.1%) based on its frequency. The chain couples TRBV6-1 to TRBJ1-2; lacking DNA, the TRBD1 call made by TCRdb goes unchecked. The length of the CDR3 is 14 residues. Germline values: CDR1 MNHNS, CDR2 SASEGT. CDR3 in amino acids: CASSERQTAHGYTF.

Frequency places this clonotype as medium-sized. The V and J genes are TRBV20-1 and TRBJ2-5. This CDR3 has 14 amino acids. CDR1 and CDR2 (germline): DFQATT, SNEGSKA (reference sequence). CDR3 loop: CSARVWDSQETQYF.

This clonotype is deemed medium-sized by its frequency. The J gene is TRBJ1-1, the V gene TRBV29-1. CDR3 size: 14 residues. Germline V gives CDR1 SQVTM, CDR2 ANQGSEA. CDR3 loop: CSAMTGVMNTEAFF.

This clonotype is labeled medium-sized based on frequency. The rearrangement uses TRBV7-7 and TRBJ2-1; TCRdb's D call, TRBD1, is unchecked because there is no DNA. The CDR3 has 15 residues. The V gene's germline CDR1 is SSHAT and CDR2 FNYEAQ (reference sequence). The CDR3 spells CASSLGPTGYNEQFF.

Its frequency marks this clonotype as medium-sized. The gene calls are TRBV7-9 and TRBJ2-5. The CDR3 spans 14 residues. Germline values: CDR1 SEHNR, CDR2 FQNEAQ (reference sequence). The CDR3 here is CASSFLDFAETQYF.

This clonotype is classed as large by frequency. V and J are TRBV7-2 and TRBJ1-5; absent DNA, TCRdb's TRBD1 call cannot be checked. The germline CDR1 and CDR2 sequences are SGHTA and FQGNSA. This CDR3 contains 18 residues. CDR3: CASSLVPPDRYSNQPQHF. Filled out from reference TRBV7-2 and TRBJ1-5, the complete variable domain reads GAGVSQSPSNKVTEKGKDVELRCDPISGHTALYWYRQSLGQGLEFLIYFQGNSAPDKSGLPSDRFSAERTGGSVSTLTIQRTQQEDSAVYLCASSLVPPDRYSNQPQHFGDGTRLSIL.

This clonotype is called medium-sized based on its frequency. The chain combines TRBV6-1 with TRBJ2-5; TCRdb calls TRBD1, which cannot be checked without DNA. Looked up from germline, CDR1 is MNHNS and CDR2 is SASEGT. This CDR3 has 14 amino acids. The CDR3 sequence is CASLRGTIQETQYF.

This clonotype registers large by frequency. The V gene is TRBV20-1, the J gene TRBJ2-5; TCRdb's D call of TRBD1 is untestable without DNA. The CDR3 spans 14 residues. CDR1 DFQATT and CDR2 SNEGSKA come from the germline V gene (reference sequence). The CDR3 here is CSARNDRVRETQYF.

This clonotype is large (0.1 to 1%) by frequency. The V and J genes are TRBV5-1 and TRBJ1-1; with no DNA, the TCRdb D assignment of TRBD1 cannot be verified. Germline V gene sequence: CDR1 SGHRS, CDR2 YFSETQ. There are 14 residues in the CDR3. The CDR3 sequence is CASSSGQPNTEAFF.

This clonotype is called medium-sized based on its frequency. The chain employs TRBV12-3 or TRBV12-4 and TRBJ2-7. The CDR3 sequence is 13 residues long. This CDR3 reads CASSYQFSDEQYF.

Measured by frequency, this clonotype is medium-sized (0.01 to 0.1%). This sequence joins TRBV27 and TRBJ1-1; TCRdb calls TRBD1, which cannot be checked without DNA. Germline V gene data show CDR1 as MNHEY and CDR2 as SMNVEV (reference sequence). The CDR3 runs 13 residues. The CDR3: CASSFKGWTEAFF.

This clonotype is identified as large from frequency. V is TRBV5-1 and J is TRBJ2-2. This CDR3 region has 15 residues. Looked up from germline, CDR1 is SGHRS and CDR2 is YFSETQ. This chain's CDR3 is CASKAEAELHRELFF. Filled out from reference TRBV5-1 and TRBJ2-2, the complete variable domain reads KAGVTQTPRYLIKTRGQQVTLSCSPISGHRSVSWYQQTPGQGLQFLFEYFSETQRNKGNFPGRFSGRQFSNSRSEMNVSTLELGDSALYLCASKAEAELHRELFFGEGSRLTVL.